Given below is one T cell receptor (beta chain) in context. This entry comes from a study of CD8+CD57+ T cells in acquired aplastic anemia. Patients chosen for sequencing had CD8+CD57+ cells that had expanded, as shown by flow cytometry. Using genomic DNA as the template, TCR beta VDJ and CDR3 profiling was carried out. TCRdb reprocessed the reads with MiXCR, giving one entry per CDR3 protein. This sample has hundreds of thousands of distinct CDR3 sequences, with around half found just once. Sequenced: sorted CD4+, CD8+, or CD8+CD57+ T cells (not recorded which) from PBMCs. This receptor was obtained from a human donor with aplastic anemia.

The CDR3 DNA sequence: TGTGCCGGCCGGACAGGGAACGGCTACACCTTC. This sequence encodes CAGRTGNGYTF. The chain is built from TRBV30 and TRBJ1-2; 8 nucleotides match TRBD1. The CDR3 length is 11 residues. Trimming took 8 bases from V and 8 from J; bases not matched to a gene: 7. The V gene's germline CDR1 is GTSNPN and CDR2 SVGIG (reference sequence).